One sample yielded the 28 T cell receptor beta chains listed below, sequenced in a study of cytomegalovirus exposure and HLA in healthy donors. With 60 Vbeta and 13 Jbeta primers, the PCR was carried out. Assay used: immunoSEQ multiplex PCR; TCRdb lists only in-frame clones, some missing. The repertoire holds over 80,000 clones, with around 80% as singletons. The sequenced sample consisted of PBMCs. The receptors derive from a man aged 35-49 years in good health and CMV-seropositive.

The genes are TRBV11-3 and TRBJ1-1, with 8 bases fitting TRBD1. The CDR3 sequence is 15 residues long. The ends lost 1 base at V and 5 bases at J; junction bases unmatched: 6. Germline CDR1 and CDR2: SGHNT and YENEEA. The CDR3 reads CASSLGTGIATEAFF. CDR3 nucleotide sequence: TGTGCCAGCAGCTTAGGGACAGGGATTGCGACTGAAGCTTTCTTT.

The V and J genes are TRBV4-2 and TRBJ2-5, with a weak D call TRBD2 (6 bases). Germline CDR1 reads LGHNA; CDR2 reads YNFKEQ. Trimming cost V 0 bases and J 3 bases, with 17 bases left between them. The CDR3 length is 17 residues. CDR3 bases: TGTGCCAGCAGCCAAGATCCCAGCGGGTCAGATGAAGAGACCCAGTACTTC. Its translation: CASSQDPSGSDEETQYF.

The chain combines TRBV4-1 with TRBJ2-1, with 9 bases that match TRBD1. Losses at the gene ends were 4 bases for V and 4 bases for J; bases not matched to a gene: 8. The CDR3 loop spans 16 amino acids. Germline assignment: CDR1 MGHRA and CDR2 YSYEKL. CDR3 sequence (DNA): TGCGCCAGCAGCCTCTACCGGGGACAGGGATACAATGAGCAGTTCTTC. This codes for CASSLYRGQGYNEQFF.

V is TRBV18 and J is TRBJ2-5; 7 bases fit TRBD1. Trimming removed 3 bases from V and 4 bases from J; junction bases left unmatched: 5. The germline V gene encodes CDR1 KGHSH and CDR2 LQKENI. There are 14 residues in the CDR3. CDR3 nucleotides: TGTGCCAGCTCACCGACAGGGTCGGGAGAGACCCAGTACTTC. Its protein product is CASSPTGSGETQYF. The variable domain in full, completed from reference TRBV18 and TRBJ2-5, reads NAGVMQNPRHLVRRRGQEARLRCSPMKGHSHVYWYRQLPEEGLKFMVYLQKENIIDESGMPKERFSAEFPKEGPSILRIQQVVRGDSAAYFCASSPTGSGETQYFGPGTRLLVL.

Here the CDR3 reads CAIRTGGANTEAFF. Here the CDR3 DNA reads TGTGCCATAAGGACAGGGGGCGCGAACACTGAAGCTTTCTTT. The V call is TRBV10-3, the J call TRBJ1-1, with 11 bases fitting TRBD1. The CDR3 runs 14 residues. J was trimmed by 1 base and V by 9 bases; bases with no gene match: 4. Germline V gene data show CDR1 as ENHRY and CDR2 as SYGVKD.

A word on this clone: One junction end disagrees with the germline gene, perhaps due to a read error. The chain couples TRBV7-9 to TRBJ2-7; 8 positions match TRBD2. Germline CDR1 is SEHNR and CDR2 is FQNEAQ (reference sequence). The length of the CDR3 is 15 residues. CDR3 in amino acids: CSSSLNAGGAYEQYF. The CDR3 region has the DNA TGTTCCAGCAGCTTAAACGCCGGGGGGGCCTACGAGCAGTACTTC.

The V call is TRBV28, the J call TRBJ1-3; TRBD1 matches at 10 bases. V lost 8 bases, J lost 4 bases, and 5 bases stayed unmatched. Germline V gene data show CDR1 as MDHEN and CDR2 as SYDVKM. This CDR3 is built from 14 residues. Here the CDR3 reads CASVGQGTGNTIYF. DNA of the CDR3: TGTGCCAGCGTGGGACAGGGGACCGGAAACACCATATATTTT.

The chain recombines TRBV5-8 with TRBJ2-3; 8 positions agree with TRBD2. This CDR3 is 16 amino acids long. Germline CDR1 is SGHTS and CDR2 is YDEGEE. The trim removed 0 bases at V and 0 bases at J, leaving 3 bases unmatched. CDR3 nucleotides: TGTGCCAGCAGCTTGGGGAGCGGGGGTAGCACAGATACGCAGTATTTT. Amino acid sequence: CASSLGSGGSTDTQYF.

The chain carries TRBV2 and TRBJ1-4; tentatively, D is TRBD1 (5 bases). This CDR3 contains 13 residues. The V end was cut by 3 bases, the J end by 7 bases, with 9 bases between. Germline lookup yields CDR1 SNHLY and CDR2 FYNNEI. Here the CDR3 reads CASSDMGREKLFF. Written as DNA, the CDR3 is TGTGCCAGCAGTGACATGGGGCGTGAAAAACTGTTTTTT.

The chain couples TRBV30 to TRBJ1-2; 7 bases match TRBD1. Per the germline V gene, CDR1 is GTSNPN and CDR2 is SVGIG (reference sequence). The CDR3 runs to 13 residues. Germline trimming cut 5 bases from V and 5 bases from J; bases unmatched to any gene: 8. CDR3 nucleotides: TGTGCCTGGCTCGGGACAGATACTTATGGCTACACCTTC. It codes for CAWLGTDTYGYTF.

The chain combines TRBV2 with TRBJ2-3, with 7 bases that match TRBD1. Germline V gene data show CDR1 as SNHLY and CDR2 as FYNNEI. This CDR3 is built from 18 residues. Trimming cost V 4 bases and J 7 bases; bases outside gene matches: 20. The CDR3 spells CASSVGPRTGPVRNTQYF. The CDR3 bases are TGTGCCAGCAGTGTCGGACCCCGGACAGGCCCTGTGAGAAATACGCAGTATTTT.

This chain connects TRBV7-9 to TRBJ2-3; 11 positions match TRBD2. Trimming removed 6 bases from V and 8 bases from J; junction bases left unmatched: 7. Looked up from germline, CDR1 is SEHNR and CDR2 is FQNEAQ (reference sequence). CDR3 size: 14 residues. The CDR3 region is CASSHSGGAATQYF. CDR3 DNA: TGTGCCAGCAGTCATAGCGGGGGGGCTGCTACGCAGTATTTT.

V gene TRBV6-6 combines with J gene TRBJ1-2, with a tentative D call TRBD1 (6 bases). V lost 4 bases, J lost 8 bases, and 17 bases lay in between. CDR1 and CDR2 (germline): MNHNY, SVGAGI (reference sequence). The CDR3 is made up of 14 amino acids. CDR3 in DNA: TGTGCCAGCAGTTCCGACCTGTTGACAGGCGGCTACACCTTC. Its protein product is CASSSDLLTGGYTF.

The V call is TRBV30, the J call TRBJ2-1; 8 bases agree with TRBD1. V shed 2 bases and J 6 bases; nucleotides not matched to a gene: 0. The CDR3 totals 12 residues. Germline V CDR1 and CDR2: GTSNPN, SVGIG (reference sequence). The CDR3 DNA follows: TGTGCCTGGAGTACAGGGGGCAATGAGCAGTTCTTC. Translating it yields CAWSTGGNEQFF.

This clone was detected only once. CDR3 sequence (DNA): TGTGCCAGCAGTGGATTAGGGGGCAATGAGCAGTTCTTC. Translated: CASSGLGGNEQFF. The chain couples TRBV6-1 to TRBJ2-1, with D perhaps matching TRBD1 (6 bases). V shed 4 bases and J shed 6 bases, with 10 bases lying between them. This CDR3 comprises 13 residues. Per germline, CDR1 MNHNS and CDR2 SASEGT.

V usage is TRBV6-5 and J usage is TRBJ2-3, with 8 positions matching TRBD1. There are 16 residues in the CDR3. The junction had 10 bases not matched to a gene; V was cut back by 4 bases and J by 4 bases. Germline V gives CDR1 MNHEY, CDR2 SVGAGI. The CDR3 DNA sequence: TGTGCCAGCAGTTTCTCCAGGGGGCGAGGGTCAGATACGCAGTATTTT. It encodes CASSFSRGRGSDTQYF.

The chain has TRBV19 and TRBJ1-1; possible D gene TRBD1, 6 bases. CDR1 LNHDA and CDR2 SQIVND come from the germline V gene (reference sequence). Trimming left V 6 bases short and J 0 bases short, with 11 bases between. There are 14 residues in the CDR3. The CDR3 nucleotides read TGTGCCAGTAGGAACAGGGCTATGAACACTGAAGCTTTCTTT. It encodes CASRNRAMNTEAFF.

As regards this clone: The junction shows a germline mismatch at one end, possibly a read error. The chain joins TRBV7-9 to TRBJ2-3; no clear D. Germline V gives CDR1 SEHNR, CDR2 FQNEAQ (reference sequence). The CDR3 extends over 15 amino acids. The CDR3 loop reads CSSSLYSTATDTQYF. CDR3 sequence (DNA): TGTTCCAGCAGCTTGTACAGCACGGCCACAGATACGCAGTATTTT. The whole variable domain, remainder taken from reference TRBV7-9 and TRBJ2-3, is DTGVSQNPRHKITKRGQNVTFRCDPISEHNRLYWYRQTLGQGPEFLTYFQNEAQLEKSRLLSDRFSAERPKGSFSTLEIQRTEQGDSAMYLCSSSLYSTATDTQYFGPGTRLTVL.

The gene calls are TRBV7-2 and TRBJ1-6; the D is unclear. Germline V gives CDR1 SGHTA, CDR2 FQGNSA. The CDR3 extends over 13 amino acids. Trimming removed 5 bases from V and 6 bases from J, with 8 bases in between. The CDR3 region is CASSQHRNSPLHF. The CDR3 bases are TGTGCCAGCAGCCAACACCGTAATTCACCCCTCCACTTT.

This clone was counted between two and nine times. One end of the junction is discordant with germline, which a read error may explain. The chain couples TRBV7-9 to TRBJ2-7; unclear D gene. Germline assignment: CDR1 SEHNR and CDR2 FQNEAQ (reference sequence). The CDR3 has 13 amino acids. CDR3 nucleotide sequence: TGTTCCAGCAGCCCTAGTAGCTCCTACGAGCAGTACTTC. Amino acid sequence: CSSSPSSSYEQYF.

This clone is a singleton in its sample. The chain carries TRBV5-4 and TRBJ1-4; D is possibly TRBD1 (5 bases). The CDR3 has 16 amino acids. Germline CDR1 reads SGHNT; CDR2 reads YYREEE (reference sequence). V was clipped by 0 bases and J by 7 bases, with 16 bases between them. The CDR3 sequence: CASSLELQGQGEKLFF. Written as DNA, the CDR3 is TGTGCCAGCAGCTTGGAGTTGCAGGGCCAGGGTGAAAAACTGTTTTTT. Using reference TRBV5-4 and TRBJ1-4 for the parts outside the CDR3, the full variable domain is ETGVTQSPTHLIKTRGQQVTLRCSSQSGHNTVSWYQQALGQGPQFIFQYYREEENGRGNFPPRFSGLQFPNYSSELNVNALELDDSALYLCASSLELQGQGEKLFFGSGTQLSVL.

This clone was recorded once. V is TRBV6-1 and J is TRBJ1-1, with TRBD1 matching over 11 bases. This CDR3 has 14 residues. J was trimmed by 10 bases and V by 1 base; bases with no gene match: 5. The germline V gene encodes CDR1 MNHNS and CDR2 SASEGT. The DNA of the CDR3 is TGTGCCAGCAGTGAAGGGGACAGGGGGGTTGGAGCTTTCTTT. Its protein is CASSEGDRGVGAFF.

CDR3 sequence reads: CASSNPPGDGNEQFF. The CDR3 DNA reads TGTGCCAGCAGCAACCCCCCGGGGGACGGCAATGAGCAGTTCTTC. This chain links TRBV13 with TRBJ2-1; D is possibly TRBD2 (6 bases). Looked up from germline, CDR1 is PRHDT and CDR2 is FYEKMQ (reference sequence). This CDR3 spans 15 amino acids. The V gene lost 5 bases and the J gene lost 6 bases, with 17 bases spanning the gap.

This CDR3 is CASSLAPSGGGYEQYF. CDR3 coding DNA: TGTGCCAGCAGCTTAGCCCCTAGCGGGGGGGGTTACGAGCAGTACTTC. The chain joins TRBV7-2 to TRBJ2-7, with 12 bases fitting TRBD2. This CDR3 is built from 16 residues. Looked up from germline, CDR1 is SGHTA and CDR2 is FQGNSA. V dropped 0 bases and J dropped 4; count of bases not matched to a gene: 4. Based on the CDR3 plus reference TRBV7-2 and TRBJ2-7, the full variable domain is GAGVSQSPSNKVTEKGKDVELRCDPISGHTALYWYRQSLGQGLEFLIYFQGNSAPDKSGLPSDRFSAERTGGSVSTLTIQRTQQEDSAVYLCASSLAPSGGGYEQYFGPGTRLTVT.

The chain carries TRBV5-1 and TRBJ1-1; D is unresolved. Trimming stripped 2 bases from V and 5 bases from J, with 13 bases between. The CDR3 has 14 amino acids. The germline gives CDR1 SGHRS, CDR2 YFSETQ. The CDR3 coding sequence is TGCGCCAGCAGCTTAGTAGGAGACGGGACTGAAGCTTTCTTT. This codes for CASSLVGDGTEAFF. The full variable domain, rest sourced from reference TRBV5-1 and TRBJ1-1, is KAGVTQTPRYLIKTRGQQVTLSCSPISGHRSVSWYQQTPGQGLQFLFEYFSETQRNKGNFPGRFSGRQFSNSRSEMNVSTLELGDSALYLCASSLVGDGTEAFFGQGTRLTVV.

This chain links TRBV19 with TRBJ2-7; TRBD2 matches at 7 bases. After removal of 3 bases from V and 0 bases from J, the junction contained 2 bases not matched to a gene. Germline CDR1 LNHDA, CDR2 SQIVND (reference sequence). CDR3 size: 14 residues. CDR3 sequence reads: CASSIGGSSYEQYF. CDR3 bases: TGTGCCAGTAGTATCGGCGGGAGCTCCTACGAGCAGTACTTC.

The chain combines TRBV6-1 with TRBJ1-3, with unresolved D. The V gene lost 1 base and the J gene lost 4 bases, with 2 bases spanning the gap. Germline V gives CDR1 MNHNS, CDR2 SASEGT. CDR3 length: 12 residues. The CDR3 is CASSEVGNTIYF. As DNA, the CDR3 is TGTGCCAGCAGTGAAGTAGGAAACACCATATATTTT.

CDR3 residues: CAISEDQGFSGNTIYF. CDR3 nucleotides: TGTGCCATCAGTGAGGACCAGGGTTTCTCTGGAAACACCATATATTTT. The J gene is TRBJ1-3, the V gene TRBV10-3; perhaps TRBD1 as D (5 bases). The germline CDR1 and CDR2 sequences are ENHRY and SYGVKD. Trimming took 2 bases from V and 0 from J, leaving 11 bases between them. The CDR3 has 16 residues.